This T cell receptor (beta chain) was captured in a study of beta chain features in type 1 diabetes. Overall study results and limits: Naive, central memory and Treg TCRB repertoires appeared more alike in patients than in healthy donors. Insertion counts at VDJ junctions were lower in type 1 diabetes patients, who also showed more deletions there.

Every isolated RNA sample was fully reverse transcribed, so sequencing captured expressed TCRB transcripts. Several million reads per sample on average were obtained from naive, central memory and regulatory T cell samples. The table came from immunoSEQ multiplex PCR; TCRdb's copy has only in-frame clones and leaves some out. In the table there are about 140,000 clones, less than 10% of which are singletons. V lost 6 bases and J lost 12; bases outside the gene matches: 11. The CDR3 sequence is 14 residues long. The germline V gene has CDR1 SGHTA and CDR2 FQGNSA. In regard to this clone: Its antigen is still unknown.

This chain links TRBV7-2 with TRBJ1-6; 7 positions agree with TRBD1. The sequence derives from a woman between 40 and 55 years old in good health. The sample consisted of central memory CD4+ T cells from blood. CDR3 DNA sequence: TGTGCCAGCAGGCCCGGAGGGGGCCTCGGACCCCTCCACTTT. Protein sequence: CASRPGGGLGPLHF.